This entry describes one T cell receptor (beta chain). Its specificity is not known. This sample is part of a study of Ad26.COV2.S vaccination and SARS-CoV-2 variants. Study-wide context: Ad26.COV2.S, an intramuscular injection, was given once or twice 56 days apart.

Study-level findings and limits: It was reported that spike-specific CD8+ and CD4+ T cell responses were substantially broad after vaccination. Whether participants received vaccine or placebo, their non-spike TCR breadth was similar.

Treatment in this sample: over 15 received Ad26.COV2.S at low or high dose, single or two shots; about 5 received placebo; per-sample allocation not given. Following the first vaccine or placebo injection, samples were taken on day 63. An adult aged 18-55 years in Boston served as the donor. CDR3 length equals 14 residues. Between the trimmed V and J ends, which lost 0 bases and 5 bases, there was a span of 10 bases. In germline, CDR1 is SGHNT, CDR2 YENEEA. Data came from immunoSEQ multiplex PCR; TCRdb stores just in-frame clones and leaves some out. In the table there are about 220,000 clones, more than 75% of which are singletons.

Sequencing was performed on peripheral blood, taken in a trial of Ad26.COV2.S vaccine versus placebo. The receptor was isolated from a person aged 18-60 years who received the Ad26.COV2.S COVID-19 vaccine or a placebo. The chain employs TRBV11-3 and TRBJ2-5, with a possible D match to TRBD2 (5 bases). The CDR3 region is CASSLDGGQETQYF. CDR3 DNA sequence: TGTGCCAGCAGCTTAGATGGAGGTCAGGAGACCCAGTACTTC.